The T cell receptor (beta chain) described here comes from a study of T cells after yellow fever vaccination. TCRdb passed the 5' RACE reads through MiXCR, listing each CDR3 protein once. This sample carries roughly 250,000 distinct CDR3 sequences, about an eighth of them seen once, and the ten largest clones take about 0.51%. Broader study findings: Primary-vaccination clones mostly resurfaced post-booster (more than 95% CD4, approximately 90% CD8). There was a small share of clonotypes that showed up in both the CD4 and CD8 compartments.

The table lists this clonotype with a few counts. Its specificity is unknown. The CDR3 is made up of 11 amino acids. The ends were cut back, 7 bases at V and 3 bases at J, with 8 bases in the middle. Germline assignment: CDR1 SGHRS and CDR2 YFSETQ. Here the sequenced sample was CD4+ T cells sorted from PBMCs, taken 45 days after the yellow fever booster vaccination. The chain is built from TRBV5-1 and TRBJ2-7; D remains ambiguous. This clonotype was sampled from a man under 40 who received the YFV17D yellow fever vaccine. CDR3 sequence: CASLCSYEQYF. As DNA, the CDR3 is TGCGCCAGCCTCTGTAGCTACGAGCAGTACTTC.